This T cell receptor beta chain was identified in a study of blood T cell repertoires in COVID-19. Here immunoSEQ multiplex PCR was the method, and the copy in TCRdb shows in-frame clones only, minus some. The sample comprises around 250,000 clones, roughly 83% of which are singletons, and 5% to 7% rests with the top ten. Germline CDR1 and CDR2: MDHEN and SYDVKM. This CDR3 has 14 amino acids. V was clipped by 4 bases and J by 5 bases, with 14 bases between them. The TCR sequence derives from a woman older than 75 with COVID-19, enrolled during active disease. Material: peripheral blood. This chain links TRBV28 with TRBJ1-2; D gene ambiguous. The CDR3 DNA sequence: TGTGCCAGCAGTTCCGAGGGCCGTCGGTATGGCTACACCTTC. As protein: CASSSEGRRYGYTF.